Listed below are T cell receptor beta chains from one sample, sequenced in a study of response to subunit inactivated influenza vaccine. TCRdb redid the calling of the RT-PCR reads with MiXCR, one entry per CDR3 protein. This sample carries 550,000 to 650,000 distinct CDR3 sequences, approximately 12% of them seen once, and the ten largest clones take 9.5% to 13%. This specimen consisted of PBMCs from blood, obtained on the day of vaccination. The receptors derive from a man aged 50 or older who received an inactivated influenza vaccine. Both conserved end residues are part of each CDR3. The D gene is left open where the match is weak. Size tells how often a clone was seen (once, few, many) or the class of an expanded clone, and some rows leave it out.

abundance,d_gene,j_gene,v_gene,CDR3nt,CDR3aa
many,-,TRBJ2-1,TRBV7-8,TGTGCCAGCAGCCAAGTCTTAAGGGATGAGCAGTTCTTC,CASSQVLRDEQFF
many,TRBD2,TRBJ2-3,TRBV5-1,TGCGCCAGCAGCGTAGAGACTAGCGGTCCTGGAGATACGCAGTATTTT,CASSVETSGPGDTQYF
few,TRBD2,TRBJ2-1,TRBV9,TGTGCCAGCAGCGATAGCGGGGGGGTATACAATGAGCAGTTCTTC,CASSDSGGVYNEQFF
-,TRBD2,TRBJ2-7,TRBV19,TGTGCCAGTAGTATTATCACTAGCGGGAGTTCTGAGCAGTACTTC,CASSIITSGSSEQYF
few,TRBD2,TRBJ2-7,TRBV3-1,TGTGCCAGCAGCCAAGTTCTAGCGGCCTACGAGCAGTACTTC,CASSQVLAAYEQYF
-,-,TRBJ1-1,TRBV7-8,TGTGCCAGCAGCTTCAGGGCGCGTACGGCTTTCTTT,CASSFRARTAFF
-,-,TRBJ1-6,TRBV5-1,TGCGCCAGCAGAGGGGGGACCGCCGCCGATAATTCACCCCTCCACTTT,CASRGGTAADNSPLHF
few,-,TRBJ1-3,TRBV7-2,TGTGCCAGCAGCTCACAACCGAGCTCTGGAAACACCATATATTTT,CASSSQPSSGNTIYF
few,-,TRBJ1-2,TRBV15,TGTGCCACCAGCAGAGATTTGGGGAGCTATGGCTACACCTTC,CATSRDLGSYGYTF
-,TRBD2,TRBJ2-1,TRBV11-2,TGTGCCAGCAGCTTAGACGTAAGCGGGAGGAACAATGAGCAGTTCTTC,CASSLDVSGRNNEQFF
-,TRBD2,TRBJ2-5,TRBV5-1,TGCGCCGGATCTAGCGGGGGAGCACAAGAGACCCAGTACTTC,CAGSSGGAQETQYF
-,TRBD2,TRBJ2-1,TRBV20-1,TGCAGTGCTAGTAGCGGGGGGGGTCAAGAGCAGTTCTTC,CSASSGGGQEQFF
-,TRBD2,TRBJ2-7,TRBV20-1,TGCAGTGCTAGGCGGGGGGGCCTTAACGAGCAGTACTTC,CSARRGGLNEQYF
few,-,TRBJ1-2,TRBV7-9,TGTGCCAGCAGCTTAGCTGGGGGCGAGAATGGCTACACCTTC,CASSLAGGENGYTF
few,-,TRBJ2-2,TRBV7-6,TGTGCCAGCAGCTTAGTAACCTACTGGGACACCGGGGAGCTGTTTTTT,CASSLVTYWDTGELFF
few,-,TRBJ2-5,TRBV29-1,TGCAGCGTTGGGGTGGGGATGGAGACCCAGTACTTC,CSVGVGMETQYF
few,-,TRBJ2-2,TRBV10-1,TGCGCCAGCAGTGAGGCCATTCAAGGACGCGGGGAGCTGTTTTTT,CASSEAIQGRGELFF
many,-,TRBJ2-3,TRBV20-1,TGCAGTGCTAGAGAAACAGGGTTGGGCACGCAGTATTTT,CSARETGLGTQYF
few,-,TRBJ2-3,TRBV12-3/TRBV12-4,TGTGCCAGCAGGCTAGGCCACCCGACAGATACGCAGTATTTT,CASRLGHPTDTQYF
-,-,TRBJ2-7,TRBV29-1,TGCAGCGTTGCCGGTGGGGATTGGGTCGAGCAGTACTTC,CSVAGGDWVEQYF
few,-,TRBJ1-4,TRBV12-3/TRBV12-4,TGTGCCAGCAGTTTCTGGGCAGGGCTGAATGAAAAACTGTTTTTT,CASSFWAGLNEKLFF
few,TRBD1,TRBJ2-1,TRBV20-1,TGCAGTGCGAAAATCGAGTGGGGACAGCCCTACAATGAGCAGTTCTTC,CSAKIEWGQPYNEQFF
few,TRBD1,TRBJ2-5,TRBV10-3,TGTGCCATCAGCCCACGACAGGGGTGGGAGGAGACCCAGTACTTC,CAISPRQGWEETQYF
-,-,TRBJ2-1,TRBV20-1,TGCAGTGCTAGAACCTCTCCAGAGTTCTTC,CSARTSPEFF
-,TRBD1,TRBJ2-1,TRBV7-9,TGTGCCAGCAGGGCCGGGACAGGGGTTTTGGTGGCGCAGTTCTTC,CASRAGTGVLVAQFF
many,TRBD2,TRBJ2-1,TRBV6-1,TGTGCCAGCAGAGGACTAGCGGGGTCGAACTACAATGAGCAGTTCTTC,CASRGLAGSNYNEQFF
few,-,TRBJ1-1,TRBV6-5,TGTGCCAGCAGTTACCGAGGTCCCCCACAGGGCTGGAGCACTGAAGCTTTCTTT,CASSYRGPPQGWSTEAFF
few,TRBD2,TRBJ2-5,TRBV27,TGTGCCAGCAGACTAGCGGGGGGGAAACAAGAGACCCAGTACTTC,CASRLAGGKQETQYF
-,-,TRBJ2-1,TRBV11-2,TGTGCCAGCAGCTTAGATTTAGGCGGTTCCGGGGCGCGAAATTATCATGAGCAGTTCTTC,CASSLDLGGSGARNYHEQFF
-,TRBD1,TRBJ1-2,TRBV29-1,TGCAGCGGAGGACAGGGGGCTGTTGGCTACACCTTC,CSGGQGAVGYTF
few,TRBD2,TRBJ2-1,TRBV19,TGTGCCAGTAGTATATTAAGGACTAGCGGGATAAGCTCCTACAATGAGCAGTTCTTC,CASSILRTSGISSYNEQFF
-,TRBD1,TRBJ1-5,TRBV3-1,TGTGCCAGCAGCCTCGGGACAGGGCGTGTGTCCCAGCATTTT,CASSLGTGRVSQHF
-,-,TRBJ2-1,TRBV28,TGTGCCAGCAGTCCCACGACAGGCCCGGTCAATGAGCAGTTCTTC,CASSPTTGPVNEQFF
-,TRBD1,TRBJ2-7,TRBV2,TGTGCCAGCAGAATCAGGGGGTTATACGAGCAGTACTTC,CASRIRGLYEQYF
few,-,TRBJ2-7,TRBV28,TGTGCCAGCAGACAGACCTCCTACGAGCAGTACTTC,CASRQTSYEQYF
many,TRBD2,TRBJ2-1,TRBV12-3/TRBV12-4,TGTGCCAGCAGTTTAGGTAGGACTAGCGGTTACAATGAGCAGTTCTTC,CASSLGRTSGYNEQFF
-,-,TRBJ2-7,TRBV6-1,TGTGCCAGCAGTCCACAAGGGGGCCGACTAGGCGAGCAGTACTTC,CASSPQGGRLGEQYF
few,TRBD1,TRBJ2-2,TRBV6-5,TGTGCCAGCAGTTGGCCACGGGACAGGGGCTACACCGGGGAGCTGTTTTTT,CASSWPRDRGYTGELFF
many,TRBD1,TRBJ1-5,TRBV5-6,TGTGCCAGCAGCCTCGGGACAGGGGTTAAGCCCCAGCATTTT,CASSLGTGVKPQHF
many,TRBD2,TRBJ2-7,TRBV15,TGTGCCACCAGCAGAGATCCTAGCGGGAGATACGAGCAGTACTTC,CATSRDPSGRYEQYF
few,-,TRBJ1-4,TRBV5-1,TGCGCCAGCAGCTTGAGGGGTGGCGGTGAAAAACTGTTTTTT,CASSLRGGGEKLFF